A single sample gave rise to the 10 T cell receptor beta chains below, sequenced in a study of CD8 T cells in ankylosing spondylitis. TCRdb re-analysed the 5' RACE reads in MiXCR, keeping a single row per CDR3 protein. The repertoire holds a few hundred thousand distinct CDR3 sequences, with around 20% as singletons. What was sequenced was blood, either unsorted or a sorted T cell fraction (not recorded which). Source of these receptors: a male donor with ankylosing spondylitis or in good health (not recorded which).

The V gene is TRBV2, the J gene TRBJ1-1; D unclear. Germline V gene lookup returns CDR1 SNHLY and CDR2 FYNNEI. V was clipped by 5 bases and J by 3 bases, with 10 bases between them. This CDR3 is 13 amino acids long. The CDR3 region has the DNA TGTGCCAGCAGTCCGAACTACGACACTGAAGCTTTCTTT. Translation gives CASSPNYDTEAFF.

The gene calls are TRBV20-1 and TRBJ2-7, with 8 nucleotides matching TRBD1. The CDR3 is 14 residues long. Per the germline V gene, CDR1 is DFQATT and CDR2 is SNEGSKA (reference sequence). With V trimmed by 1 base and J by 3 bases, 5 bases remained unmatched. CDR3 sequence: CSARAMDRDYEQYF. The CDR3 DNA follows: TGCAGTGCTAGAGCTATGGACAGGGACTACGAGCAGTACTTC.

In its sample, this clonotype was seen a few times. This chain links TRBV11-2 with TRBJ2-1; 7 bases align to TRBD1. Unmatched junction bases numbered 7, after V lost 5 bases and J lost 6 bases. Germline V CDR1 and CDR2: SGHAT, FQNNGV. CDR3 size: 14 residues. In DNA, the CDR3 is TGTGCCAGCAGCCCGCAGGGACAGCTCAATGAGCAGTTCTTC. It yields the protein CASSPQGQLNEQFF.

This clonotype was counted between two and nine times. The CDR3 sequence: CASSQGAGGANVLTF. Here the CDR3 DNA reads TGTGCCAGCAGTCAGGGGGCGGGGGGGGCCAACGTCCTGACTTTC. This sequence joins TRBV12-3 or TRBV12-4 and TRBJ2-6; TRBD1 aligns across 8 bases. CDR3 size: 15 residues. The V segment lost 5 bases and the J segment 4 bases; nucleotides outside the gene matches: 4.

V usage is TRBV5-1 and J usage is TRBJ2-7; 7 bases match TRBD2. The CDR3 totals 13 residues. From germline, CDR1 is SGHRS and CDR2 YFSETQ. With 0 bases clipped from V and 7 bases from J, the junction kept 4 bases outside the gene matches. CDR3 protein: CASSLVREREQYF. In DNA, the CDR3 is TGCGCCAGCAGCTTGGTGCGGGAGAGGGAGCAGTACTTC.

The genes are TRBV12-3 or TRBV12-4 and TRBJ1-2; 8 bases align to TRBD1. Trimming removed 2 bases from V and 6 bases from J; junction bases left unmatched: 5. The CDR3 runs to 14 residues. The CDR3 sequence: CASSLFSGGDGYTF. The CDR3 DNA reads as TGTGCCAGCAGTTTATTCTCAGGGGGCGATGGCTACACCTTC.

This clonotype came up a few times. The V and J genes are TRBV7-9 and TRBJ2-1; D possibly corresponds to TRBD1 (6 bases). The CDR3 length is 12 residues. V gave up 8 bases and J gave up 8 bases, with 13 bases separating them. Germline V lookup: CDR1 SEHNR, CDR2 FQNEAQ (reference sequence). The CDR3 loop reads CASGDIGDEQFF. CDR3 nucleotides: TGTGCCAGCGGGGACATCGGTGATGAGCAGTTCTTC.

The V call is TRBV2, the J call TRBJ1-1; D is uncertain. This CDR3 has 14 residues. Between the trimmed V and J ends, which lost 5 bases and 1 base, there was a span of 11 bases. The V gene's germline CDR1 is SNHLY and CDR2 FYNNEI. The CDR3 sequence: CASSPWVTNTEAFF. The CDR3 bases are TGTGCCAGCAGTCCATGGGTCACGAACACTGAAGCTTTCTTT.

The J gene is TRBJ2-1, the V gene TRBV27; D uncertain. This CDR3 comprises 15 residues. V was clipped by 0 bases and J by 5 bases, with 11 bases between them. Per germline, CDR1 MNHEY and CDR2 SMNVEV (reference sequence). CDR3 region: CASSLSTPLDNEQFF. The CDR3 DNA reads as TGTGCCAGCAGTTTATCAACGCCGCTGGACAATGAGCAGTTCTTC.

This clonotype has a handful of counts. J is TRBJ1-1 and V is TRBV12-3 or TRBV12-4, with TRBD1 as a possible D gene (5 bases). This CDR3 region has 16 residues. Trimming removed 2 bases from V and 1 base from J, with 14 bases in between. As DNA, the CDR3 is TGTGCCAGCAGTTTACCCGGGGCCTCGGGGAACACTGAAGCTTTCTTT. Protein sequence: CASSLPGASGNTEAFF.